A single T cell receptor (beta chain) is shown here with its context. This sample is drawn from a study of blood T cell repertoires in COVID-19. The germline CDR1 and CDR2 sequences are MGHRA and YSYEKL. This CDR3 spans 13 amino acids. V lost 0 bases to trimming and J lost 9 bases, with 9 bases between them. The assay was immunoSEQ multiplex PCR, and TCRdb's table has in-frame clones only and misses some. The sample consists of 430,000 or so clones, roughly 90% of them appearing once. The receptor was derived from a man between 18 and 35 years old with COVID-19, enrolled during active disease. This chain uses TRBV4-1 with TRBJ1-5; D is unresolved. Sequences were obtained from peripheral blood. Here the CDR3 DNA reads TGCGCCAGCAGCCAAGACGACGGAGGGCCCCAGCATTTT. It codes for CASSQDDGGPQHF.